What follows are 11 T cell receptor beta chains derived from one specimen sequenced in a study of blood T cell repertoires in COVID-19. Method: immunoSEQ multiplex PCR; TCRdb's copy keeps in-frame clones and lacks some. The table shows some 200,000 clones, with approximately 83% occurring only once. The sequencing input was peripheral blood. The receptor set was obtained from a woman in her twenties or thirties with COVID-19, enrolled during active disease.

The rearrangement joins TRBV28 to TRBJ2-7, with 10 bases lining up with TRBD1. Germline assignment: CDR1 MDHEN and CDR2 SYDVKM. The V segment lost 6 bases and the J segment 8 bases; nucleotides outside the gene matches: 7. The CDR3 is 13 residues long. The CDR3 region is CASSPPGQGKQYF. DNA for the CDR3: TGTGCCAGCAGCCCTCCGGGACAGGGGAAGCAGTACTTC. The full variable domain, with the rest looked up from reference TRBV28 and TRBJ2-7, is DVKVTQSSRYLVKRTGEKVFLECVQDMDHENMFWYRQDPGLGLRLIYFSYDVKMKEKGDIPEGYSVSREKKERFSLILESASTNQTSMYLCASSPPGQGKQYFGPGTRLTVT.

The chain combines TRBV19 with TRBJ1-5; 10 nucleotides match TRBD1. Germline-derived CDR1 and CDR2 are LNHDA and SQIVND (reference sequence). The CDR3 contains 17 residues. J was trimmed by 1 base and V by 2 bases; bases with no gene match: 5. The CDR3: CASSIIGTGVSNQPQHF. CDR3 in DNA: TGTGCCAGTAGTATAATCGGGACAGGGGTAAGCAATCAGCCCCAGCATTTT.

V gene TRBV7-2 combines with J gene TRBJ2-3, with a weak D call TRBD1 (5 bases). The CDR3 has 15 residues. Trimming pared 2 bases from V and 0 bases from J, leaving 9 bases between. Germline values: CDR1 SGHTA, CDR2 FQGNSA. The CDR3: CASSLLRESTDTQYF. Written as DNA, the CDR3 is TGTGCCAGCAGCTTACTCAGGGAAAGCACAGATACGCAGTATTTT.

CDR3: CASCSVQETQYF. The CDR3 DNA reads TGTGCCAGCTGTAGCGTCCAGGAGACCCAGTACTTC. V and J are TRBV7-9 and TRBJ2-5, with D perhaps matching TRBD2 (5 bases). Germline values: CDR1 SEHNR, CDR2 FQNEAQ (reference sequence). V gave up 8 bases and J gave up 5 bases, with 12 bases separating them. This CDR3 is 12 amino acids long.

The gene calls are TRBV7-2 and TRBJ2-1; D is uncertain. The CDR3 spans 15 residues. Germline CDR1 and CDR2: SGHTA and FQGNSA. The V and J ends lost 0 bases and 0 bases respectively, with 6 bases between them. The CDR3 loop reads CASSLAGRSYNEQFF. CDR3 bases: TGTGCCAGCAGCTTAGCGGGCCGCTCCTACAATGAGCAGTTCTTC.

The chain carries TRBV6-1 and TRBJ2-7; 9 bases agree with TRBD1. Trimming cost V 4 bases and J 6 bases; bases outside gene matches: 19. The germline V gene has CDR1 MNHNS and CDR2 SASEGT. The CDR3 covers 18 residues. CDR3 DNA sequence: TGTGCCAGCAGTGGCCGAATTCTTCAGGACAGGGGCGGCGGCGAGCAGTACTTC. Its protein product is CASSGRILQDRGGGEQYF.

The sample holds one count of this clone. The rearrangement joins TRBV5-1 to TRBJ1-2; D perhaps matches TRBD1 (6 bases). The V gene lost 0 bases and the J gene lost 8 bases, with 8 bases spanning the gap. CDR3 length equals 12 residues. Germline V gene sequence: CDR1 SGHRS, CDR2 YFSETQ. The CDR3 is CASSLDRDGYTF. DNA of the CDR3: TGCGCCAGCAGCTTGGACAGGGACGGCTACACCTTC.

The chain joins TRBV28 to TRBJ2-7, with a possible D match to TRBD2 (6 bases). Germline V CDR1 and CDR2: MDHEN, SYDVKM. This CDR3 contains 15 residues. V gave up 5 bases and J gave up 2 bases, with 16 bases separating them. In DNA, the CDR3 is TGTGCCAGCAGTCCTCCGGGACTGGCCACCTACGAGCAGTACTTC. Translated: CASSPPGLATYEQYF. Variable domain in full (rest from reference TRBV28 and TRBJ2-7): DVKVTQSSRYLVKRTGEKVFLECVQDMDHENMFWYRQDPGLGLRLIYFSYDVKMKEKGDIPEGYSVSREKKERFSLILESASTNQTSMYLCASSPPGLATYEQYFGPGTRLTVT.

The chain joins TRBV5-6 to TRBJ2-7; D is possibly TRBD1 (5 bases). This CDR3 spans 15 amino acids. Per the germline V gene, CDR1 is SGHDT and CDR2 is YYEEEE. Trimming took off 0 bases at V and 2 bases at J, with 12 bases between the two ends. CDR3 nucleotides: TGTGCCAGCAGCTTGGAGGGGTTTCCTCCCTACGAGCAGTACTTC. It yields the protein CASSLEGFPPYEQYF.

Here the CDR3 DNA reads TGTGCCAGCAGTGAAAACCTATACGGGACAGGTCTAAGCCTCACAGATACGCAGTATTTT. Its protein is CASSENLYGTGLSLTDTQYF. The rearrangement links TRBV6-1 to TRBJ2-3; 8 nucleotides line up with TRBD1. This CDR3 spans 20 amino acids. CDR1 MNHNS and CDR2 SASEGT come from the germline V gene. The V and J ends lost 2 bases and 2 bases, in that order; junction bases with no gene match: 18.

A single count supports this clone. The chain joins TRBV5-1 to TRBJ2-7, with TRBD2 matching 14 bases. The ends lost 0 bases at V and 6 bases at J; junction bases unmatched: 11. This CDR3 spans 18 amino acids. CDR1 SGHRS and CDR2 YFSETQ come from the germline V gene. The CDR3 bases are TGCGCCAGCAGCTTGGTGTCGGGGGGACTAGCGGGAGACTTCGAGCAGTACTTC. Protein sequence: CASSLVSGGLAGDFEQYF.